A selection of T cell receptor beta chains follows, all from one sample in a study of T cell changes during pregnancy in multiple sclerosis. Produced via immunoSEQ multiplex PCR; TCRdb's table is partial and in-frame only. The sample carries some 85,000 clones, 90% to 95% recorded once. The sample was peripheral blood, taken in the second trimester of pregnancy. The receptors derive from a female donor with multiple sclerosis, enrolled in a pregnancy study. Both conserved end residues are part of each CDR3. The order of the fields is D gene, V gene, J gene, clone size, CDR3 DNA, CDR3 protein. D genes are given only for firm matches. For some rows the clone size is stated as once, few or many, or as a class when expanded; others skip it.

d_gene: TRBD2; v_gene: TRBV27; j_gene: TRBJ2-1; abundance: NA; CDR3nt: TGTGCCAGCAGTCCCCTTGCGGGGGTGAATGAGCAGTTCTTC; CDR3aa: CASSPLAGVNEQFF
d_gene: TRBD2; v_gene: TRBV5-5; j_gene: TRBJ2-1; abundance: NA; CDR3nt: TGTGCCAGCGCCCCCGGGGAGGGGATCCTAGCTGGGGTATACAATGAGCAGTTCTTC; CDR3aa: CASAPGEGILAGVYNEQFF
d_gene: NA; v_gene: TRBV7-3; j_gene: TRBJ2-3; abundance: once; CDR3nt: TGTGCCAGCAGCGAGTCGGCGGGTGGAGATACGCAGTATTTT; CDR3aa: CASSESAGGDTQYF
d_gene: TRBD1; v_gene: TRBV7-9; j_gene: TRBJ2-1; abundance: NA; CDR3nt: TGTGCCAGCAGCGCGAGGGACAGGGGTGGCAATGAGCAGTTCTTC; CDR3aa: CASSARDRGGNEQFF
d_gene: TRBD2; v_gene: TRBV4-3; j_gene: TRBJ2-7; abundance: NA; CDR3nt: TGCGCCAGCAGCCGGGAGCTAGCGGGAGTGGCCTACGAGCAGTACTTC; CDR3aa: CASSRELAGVAYEQYF
d_gene: NA; v_gene: TRBV19; j_gene: TRBJ2-7; abundance: NA; CDR3nt: TGTGCCAGTAGTACTGGCACTAGAGGCCACGAGCAGTACTTC; CDR3aa: CASSTGTRGHEQYF
d_gene: NA; v_gene: TRBV30; j_gene: TRBJ1-1; abundance: NA; CDR3nt: TGTGCCTGGATGGGAGGAACCGGGATTACTGAAGCTTTCTTT; CDR3aa: CAWMGGTGITEAFF
d_gene: NA; v_gene: TRBV5-6; j_gene: TRBJ1-3; abundance: once; CDR3nt: TGTGCCAGCAGCTTGGGAGGTGGAAACACCATATATTTT; CDR3aa: CASSLGGGNTIYF
d_gene: TRBD1; v_gene: TRBV6-1; j_gene: TRBJ1-2; abundance: NA; CDR3nt: TGTGCCAGCAGTAGGACAGGGCCTAACTATGGCTACACCTTC; CDR3aa: CASSRTGPNYGYTF
d_gene: NA; v_gene: TRBV6-1; j_gene: TRBJ2-1; abundance: NA; CDR3nt: TGTGCCAGCAGTGAAGCTGTGGGGCGGACCTACAATGAGCAGTTCTTC; CDR3aa: CASSEAVGRTYNEQFF
d_gene: NA; v_gene: TRBV25-1; j_gene: TRBJ1-2; abundance: NA; CDR3nt: TGTGCCAGCAGGTTGACAGGATTCTATGGCTACACCTTC; CDR3aa: CASRLTGFYGYTF
d_gene: TRBD1; v_gene: TRBV6-1; j_gene: TRBJ1-5; abundance: NA; CDR3nt: TGTGCCAGCAACCGGGACAGAAATCAGCCCCAGCATTTT; CDR3aa: CASNRDRNQPQHF
d_gene: TRBD1; v_gene: TRBV5-5; j_gene: TRBJ2-4; abundance: NA; CDR3nt: TGTGCCAGCAGCCCCGGGACAGGGGGCTTATCCAAAAACATTCAGTACTTC; CDR3aa: CASSPGTGGLSKNIQYF
d_gene: TRBD1; v_gene: TRBV12-5; j_gene: TRBJ2-7; abundance: NA; CDR3nt: TGTGCTAGTGGTTTGCAAAAACAGGGGCCCACCTACGAGCAGTACTTC; CDR3aa: CASGLQKQGPTYEQYF
d_gene: NA; v_gene: TRBV13; j_gene: TRBJ2-7; abundance: NA; CDR3nt: TGTGCCAGCAGCCCCGGGGACTCCGAGCAGTACTTC; CDR3aa: CASSPGDSEQYF
d_gene: NA; v_gene: TRBV7-9; j_gene: TRBJ2-1; abundance: NA; CDR3nt: TGTGCCAGCAGCTTATTCCCCCCTAGCCGACTGGAGCAGTTCTTC; CDR3aa: CASSLFPPSRLEQFF
d_gene: NA; v_gene: TRBV5-1; j_gene: TRBJ2-1; abundance: once; CDR3nt: TGCGCCAGCAGCTTGGAATACAGGGATGTGTGGAATGAGCAGTTCTTC; CDR3aa: CASSLEYRDVWNEQFF
d_gene: TRBD2; v_gene: TRBV6-1; j_gene: TRBJ2-5; abundance: NA; CDR3nt: TGTGCCAGCAGTGACTTTAGCGGGAGGGAGACCCAGTACTTC; CDR3aa: CASSDFSGRETQYF
d_gene: NA; v_gene: TRBV5-5; j_gene: TRBJ2-7; abundance: NA; CDR3nt: TGTGCCAGCAGCTTGTCGGAGGAGGTCCACGAGCAGTACTTC; CDR3aa: CASSLSEEVHEQYF
d_gene: NA; v_gene: TRBV5-6; j_gene: TRBJ2-2; abundance: NA; CDR3nt: TGTGCCAGCAGCTTGGCCGAGAGGGCTGGGGAGCTGTTTTTT; CDR3aa: CASSLAERAGELFF
d_gene: TRBD2; v_gene: TRBV15; j_gene: TRBJ2-5; abundance: NA; CDR3nt: TGTGCCACCAGCATCGGGGGGGAGACCCAGTACTTC; CDR3aa: CATSIGGETQYF
d_gene: NA; v_gene: TRBV19; j_gene: TRBJ1-5; abundance: once; CDR3nt: TGTGCCAGTAAGGGCTTGGGGGGGAATCAGCCCCAGCATTTT; CDR3aa: CASKGLGGNQPQHF
d_gene: TRBD2; v_gene: TRBV19; j_gene: TRBJ2-2; abundance: NA; CDR3nt: TGTGCCAGTAGTATCAGCGGGAGGGCTAACACCGGGGAGCTGTTTTTT; CDR3aa: CASSISGRANTGELFF
d_gene: NA; v_gene: TRBV7-2; j_gene: TRBJ2-7; abundance: NA; CDR3nt: TGTGCCAGCAGCGACCTGAGGGCTAGCTTGTCCGAGCAGTACTTC; CDR3aa: CASSDLRASLSEQYF
d_gene: NA; v_gene: TRBV6-5; j_gene: TRBJ1-5; abundance: NA; CDR3nt: TGTGCCAGCAGTTACTCGGGGGGGCACCAGCCCCAGCATTTT; CDR3aa: CASSYSGGHQPQHF
d_gene: NA; v_gene: TRBV12-5; j_gene: TRBJ1-1; abundance: NA; CDR3nt: TGTGCTAGTGGTTTGGTATCAGGGGCATGGGGACGGACTGAAGCTTTCTTT; CDR3aa: CASGLVSGAWGRTEAFF
d_gene: TRBD1; v_gene: TRBV6-1; j_gene: TRBJ1-2; abundance: few; CDR3nt: TGTGCCAGCAGTGGGGACAGGGGCTATGGCTACACCTTC; CDR3aa: CASSGDRGYGYTF
d_gene: NA; v_gene: TRBV6-5; j_gene: TRBJ2-2; abundance: NA; CDR3nt: TGTGCCAGCCTAGAGCCGAACACCGGGGAGCTGTTTTTT; CDR3aa: CASLEPNTGELFF
d_gene: NA; v_gene: TRBV5-1; j_gene: TRBJ1-1; abundance: NA; CDR3nt: TGCGCCAGCAGCTCGGGGGGGTCCACTGAAGCTTTCTTT; CDR3aa: CASSSGGSTEAFF
d_gene: TRBD2; v_gene: TRBV2; j_gene: TRBJ2-3; abundance: NA; CDR3nt: TGTGCCAGCAGTGGGGGACTAGCGGGAGGGCGTGGGGCAGATACGCAGTATTTT; CDR3aa: CASSGGLAGGRGADTQYF
d_gene: NA; v_gene: TRBV28; j_gene: TRBJ2-7; abundance: NA; CDR3nt: TGTGCCAGCAGTTTAAGGAGCGGCGCCTACGAGCAGTACTTC; CDR3aa: CASSLRSGAYEQYF
d_gene: TRBD2; v_gene: TRBV7-3; j_gene: TRBJ2-3; abundance: NA; CDR3nt: TGTGCCAGCAGCTCGGGACTAGCGGGAGCCCCCACAGATACGCAGTATTTT; CDR3aa: CASSSGLAGAPTDTQYF
d_gene: NA; v_gene: TRBV27; j_gene: TRBJ1-2; abundance: NA; CDR3nt: TGTGCCAGCAGTTTATCGAAACGGGGGAGCTATGGCTACACCTTC; CDR3aa: CASSLSKRGSYGYTF
d_gene: NA; v_gene: TRBV27; j_gene: TRBJ2-3; abundance: NA; CDR3nt: TGTGCCAGCAGTTCTTTGTCAGGGGCTACAGATACGCAGTATTTT; CDR3aa: CASSSLSGATDTQYF
d_gene: TRBD2; v_gene: TRBV5-1; j_gene: TRBJ2-7; abundance: NA; CDR3nt: TGCGCCAGCTCCCGGGACTACTCCTACGAGCAGTACTTC; CDR3aa: CASSRDYSYEQYF
d_gene: TRBD2; v_gene: TRBV28; j_gene: TRBJ2-1; abundance: NA; CDR3nt: TGTGCCAGCGGCCGAGGGCTAGCGGACTACAATGAGCAGTTCTTC; CDR3aa: CASGRGLADYNEQFF
d_gene: NA; v_gene: TRBV2; j_gene: TRBJ2-3; abundance: NA; CDR3nt: TGTGCCAGCAGAGTACGACAGGAGCGTAGGGATACGCAGTATTTT; CDR3aa: CASRVRQERRDTQYF
d_gene: NA; v_gene: TRBV6-7; j_gene: TRBJ1-1; abundance: NA; CDR3nt: TGTGCCAGCAGAAACCCCCGCGCGAGACACAGGTATATGAACACTGAAGCTTTCTTT; CDR3aa: CASRNPRARHRYMNTEAFF